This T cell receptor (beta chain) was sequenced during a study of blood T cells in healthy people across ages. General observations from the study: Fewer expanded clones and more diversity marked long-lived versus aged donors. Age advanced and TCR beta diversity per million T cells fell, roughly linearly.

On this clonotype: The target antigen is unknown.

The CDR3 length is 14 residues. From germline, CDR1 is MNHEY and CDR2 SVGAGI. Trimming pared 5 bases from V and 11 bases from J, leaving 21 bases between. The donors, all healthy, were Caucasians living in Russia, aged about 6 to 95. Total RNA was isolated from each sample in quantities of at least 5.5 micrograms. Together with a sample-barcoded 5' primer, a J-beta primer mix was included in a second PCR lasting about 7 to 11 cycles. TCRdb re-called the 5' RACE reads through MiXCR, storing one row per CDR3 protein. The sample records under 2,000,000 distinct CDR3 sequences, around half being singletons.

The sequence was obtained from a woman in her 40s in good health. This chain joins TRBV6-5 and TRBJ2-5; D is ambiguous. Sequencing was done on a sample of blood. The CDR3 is CASSDDPSYNEQYF. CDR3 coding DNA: TGTGCCAGCAGTGACGATCCCTCCTACAATGAGCAGTACTTC.